The 7 T cell receptor beta chains in this list originate from one sample, sequenced in a study of blood T cell repertoires in COVID-19. The data were produced by immunoSEQ multiplex PCR, yet TCRdb's version contains in-frame clones alone and is incomplete. The profile shows over 95,000 clones, roughly 78% of them singletons. The sequencing sample was made of peripheral blood. The source of these receptors is an elderly woman with active or convalescent COVID-19.

This clone appeared once. Additional DNA sequences in this sample encode the identical CDR3. The chain joins TRBV6-5 to TRBJ1-5; D not certain. V lost 6 bases to trimming and J lost 1 base, with 7 bases between them. This CDR3 region has 13 residues. Germline V CDR1 and CDR2: MNHEY, SVGAGI. For the CDR3, the DNA is TGTGCCAGCAGGCCTAGGAGCAATCAGCCCCAGCATTTT. Translation gives CASRPRSNQPQHF.

The chain couples TRBV2 to TRBJ2-1; maybe TRBD2 (6 bases). The CDR3 spans 17 residues. V was cut by 8 bases and J by 8 bases, with 28 bases left in between. Germline V gene sequence: CDR1 SNHLY, CDR2 FYNNEI. The CDR3 DNA reads TGTGCCAGCTTACTCCTGCGGGGCCAAACTCCGGGGGATGAGCAGTTCTTC. Protein product: CASLLLRGQTPGDEQFF.

V is TRBV6-1 and J is TRBJ2-4, with D possibly matching TRBD1 (5 bases). V dropped 3 bases and J dropped 8 bases, with 17 bases sitting between them. CDR3 length: 15 amino acids. Germline CDR1 reads MNHNS; CDR2 reads SASEGT. This CDR3 is CASSELGPGRDIQYF. The CDR3 nucleotides are TGTGCCAGCAGTGAGTTGGGGCCCGGTAGGGACATTCAGTACTTC.

V is TRBV19 and J is TRBJ1-6, with 10 bases matching TRBD1. Unmatched junction bases numbered 5, after V lost 8 bases and J lost 10 bases. Germline V lookup: CDR1 LNHDA, CDR2 SQIVND (reference sequence). CDR3 length: 13 amino acids. CDR3 sequence (DNA): TGTGCCAGTGCCCGGGACAGGGGATCACCCCTCCACTTT. Its protein is CASARDRGSPLHF.

This chain links TRBV5-4 with TRBJ2-3; 7 bases are a match to TRBD1. The V segment lost 4 bases and the J segment 1 base; nucleotides outside the gene matches: 6. This CDR3 has 15 amino acids. Germline V gives CDR1 SGHNT, CDR2 YYREEE (reference sequence). Written as DNA, the CDR3 is TGTGCCAGCAGCCCCCAAGACAGGGGCACAGATACGCAGTATTTT. It yields the protein CASSPQDRGTDTQYF.

The chain links TRBV28 to TRBJ1-5, with D possibly being TRBD1 (6 bases). CDR3 length: 17 residues. Germline V CDR1 and CDR2: MDHEN, SYDVKM. V shed 6 bases and J shed 3 bases, with 21 bases lying between them. CDR3 in amino acids: CASRPGGAEGVNQPQHF. The CDR3 coding sequence is TGTGCCAGCAGGCCCGGGGGGGCCGAAGGGGTCAATCAGCCCCAGCATTTT.

On this clone itself: One end of the junction does not line up with germline, which may come from a read error. In nucleotides, the CDR3 is TGTGCTAGCAGCCCCGGTCTAGCGGGGACTACAATTGATGAGCAGTTCTTC. Translation gives CASSPGLAGTTIDEQFF. The chain has TRBV7-7 and TRBJ2-1; 9 bases line up with TRBD2. The CDR3 loop spans 17 amino acids. The germline V gene encodes CDR1 SSHAT and CDR2 FNYEAQ (reference sequence).